Below are 11 T cell receptor beta chains sequenced from a single sample in a study of T cells after yellow fever vaccination. TCRdb re-analysed the 5' RACE reads in MiXCR, keeping a single row per CDR3 protein. The sample has 320,000 or so distinct CDR3 sequences, roughly 8.4% seen once. This specimen consisted of PBMCs, obtained about 49 days after the first yellow fever vaccination. These receptors were taken from a man aged 18 to 30 who received the YFV17D yellow fever vaccine.

A few counts support this clonotype. This chain uses TRBV6-1 with TRBJ2-1; TRBD1 might be the D (5 bases). V dropped 8 bases and J dropped 1 base, with 12 bases sitting between them. The CDR3 consists of 14 residues. The germline CDR1 and CDR2 sequences are MNHNS and SASEGT. CDR3 DNA sequence: TGTGCCAGCCTAGGGGATTTGTCCTACAATGAGCAGTTCTTC. Amino acid sequence: CASLGDLSYNEQFF.

This clonotype was counted a few times. The chain joins TRBV9 to TRBJ1-6; unclear D gene. The CDR3 consists of 15 residues. Looked up from germline, CDR1 is SGDLS and CDR2 is YYNGEE. V lost 4 bases and J lost 7, with 15 bases in between. CDR3 DNA sequence: TGTGCCAGCAGCCCCGCGGCCGGATCCAATTCACCCCTCCACTTT. Its translation: CASSPAAGSNSPLHF.

Turning to this clonotype: This may come from a read error, since a much larger clone is one base off. The gene calls are TRBV6-1 and TRBJ2-3; no clear D gene. The V and J ends lost 4 bases and 1 base respectively, with 12 bases between them. Germline CDR1 is MNHNS and CDR2 is SASEGT. The CDR3 spans 15 residues. CDR3 nucleotide sequence: TGTGCCAGCAGTGGGGTGACTGGGGGCACAGATACGCAGTATTTT. Encoded protein: CASSGVTGGTDTQYF.

About this clonotype itself: This sequence may be a read error, since a much larger clone differs from it by one base. This sequence joins TRBV6-1 and TRBJ2-1; TRBD2 matches 7 bases. There are 14 residues in the CDR3. V shed 6 bases and J 10 bases; nucleotides not matched to a gene: 12. Germline assignment: CDR1 MNHNS and CDR2 SASEGT. CDR3 nucleotides: TGTGCCAGCAGCCAGGGACTACCGGGTAGGGAGCAGTTCTTC. Translating it yields CASSQGLPGREQFF.

In its sample, this clonotype was seen a few times. The chain's CDR3 is CASIGTPAGTDTQYF. The CDR3 coding sequence is TGCGCCAGCATCGGGACTCCCGCGGGGACAGATACGCAGTATTTT. The gene calls are TRBV5-1 and TRBJ2-3, with TRBD2 as a possible D gene (6 bases). Germline V CDR1 and CDR2: SGHRS, YFSETQ. The germline V and J ends were trimmed by 6 bases and 3 bases, with 17 bases remaining between them. The CDR3 covers 15 residues.

The chain carries TRBV11-2 and TRBJ2-2; no firm D call. The CDR3 runs 14 residues. Trimming cost V 5 bases and J 0 bases, with 7 bases left between them. Germline V gene data show CDR1 as SGHAT and CDR2 as FQNNGV. Here the CDR3 DNA reads TGTGCCAGCAGCCCCTCTACGAACACCGGGGAGCTGTTTTTT. The encoded protein is CASSPSTNTGELFF. The full variable domain, its missing parts supplied by reference TRBV11-2 and TRBJ2-2, is EAGVAQSPRYKIIEKRQSVAFWCNPISGHATLYWYQQILGQGPKLLIQFQNNGVVDDSQLPKDRFSAERLKGVDSTLKIQPAKLEDSAVYLCASSPSTNTGELFFGEGSRLTVL.

This clonotype is a singleton in its sample. The CDR3 is CASSLGEFTGELFF. Here the CDR3 DNA reads TGTGCCAGCAGCTTAGGGGAATTCACCGGGGAGCTGTTTTTT. The chain is built from TRBV5-6 and TRBJ2-2; D possibly corresponds to TRBD1 (5 bases). CDR3 length: 14 amino acids. Germline V gives CDR1 SGHDT, CDR2 YYEEEE. V was clipped by 2 bases and J by 4 bases, with 9 bases between them.

The V and J genes are TRBV12-3 or TRBV12-4 and TRBJ2-5, with 8 bases identical to TRBD1. The CDR3 covers 14 residues. The V and J ends lost 5 bases and 1 base, in that order; junction bases with no gene match: 3. CDR3 DNA sequence: TGTGCCAGCAGTGGACAGGGTCTCCAAGAGACCCAGTACTTC. Translating it yields CASSGQGLQETQYF.

This chain uses TRBV5-4 with TRBJ1-4; the match to TRBD1 covers 9 bases. Germline assignment: CDR1 SGHNT and CDR2 YYREEE (reference sequence). This CDR3 is 14 amino acids long. V shed 5 bases, J shed 7 bases, and the junction held 6 bases outside the gene matches. The CDR3 sequence is CASSRDRASEKLFF. The CDR3 coding sequence is TGTGCCAGCAGTCGGGACAGGGCGAGTGAAAAACTGTTTTTT.

The chain joins TRBV5-1 to TRBJ2-5; D is undetermined. Trimming removed 2 bases at V and 0 bases at J, with 8 bases between. CDR3 length equals 14 residues. CDR1 and CDR2 from the germline V gene are SGHRS and YFSETQ. The CDR3 nucleotides are TGCGCCAGCAGCTTAGCCACCAACCAAGAGACCCAGTACTTC. Residues: CASSLATNQETQYF.

The rearrangement joins TRBV29-1 to TRBJ2-3; no clear D gene. This CDR3 is built from 12 residues. Germline assignment: CDR1 SQVTM and CDR2 ANQGSEA. V was pared by 1 base and J by 4 bases, with 6 bases between. CDR3 in amino acids: CSVEVGADTQYF. The DNA for the CDR3 is TGCAGCGTTGAAGTTGGTGCAGATACGCAGTATTTT.